This TCR beta chain was found in a study of siplizumab effects on memory and regulatory T cells. Regarding the study as a whole: The alloreactive clones that mapped to unstimulated subsets made up only a minor fraction.

This table comes from immunoSEQ multiplex PCR, and its TCRdb copy is limited to in-frame clones, with some not included. The sample comprises nearly 95,000 clones, 94% of which are singletons, and 0.3% rests with the top ten. This CDR3 comprises 18 residues. The trim removed 2 bases at V and 5 bases at J, leaving 13 bases unmatched. Germline CDR1 and CDR2: SGHVS and FNYEAQ. Points on this clone: Its antigen is unidentified.

The J gene is TRBJ2-5, the V gene TRBV7-6; the match to TRBD1 covers 11 bases. The source of this sequence is a human donor in good health. Input material: non-Treg CD4+ T cells sorted from blood. CDR3 loop: CASSLTVGTGGLGETQYF. CDR3 bases: TGTGCCAGCAGCTTAACCGTCGGGACAGGGGGGCTTGGGGAGACCCAGTACTTC.